The present TCR beta chain was sequenced within a study of blood T cell repertoires in COVID-19 (dated by TCRdb to 2018 to 2021). About the investigation overall: Collaborator samples came from the United States, Italy and Spain and covered acute and convalescent phases of COVID-19. The material from the prospective study consisted of cDNA or gDNA derived from T cells, B-cell-depleted T cells, or PBMCs. Subjects who had been exposed to COVID-19, were actively infected with it, or had recovered from it provided the deeply sampled blood TCRbeta repertoires that made up the dataset. The repertoires were made available in a free public database intended to serve as a resource for research on the immune response to SARS-CoV-2. The samples were drawn from the first 160 participants of the ongoing ImmuneRACE study and from 950 to 1,500 subjects provided by 6 global collaborators. Sample metadata almost always included a de-identified subject ID, COVID-19 status, age in years and sex. HLA class I and class II types, where available, came from metadata supplied by the sample provider rather than from assay-based typing. Here is what the overall study found, with its caveats: Clinical and demographic metadata were provided uncurated, with the amount varying by source and participant.

As for this clone: The antigen it binds to is not known. Base qualities were left out, and no much larger clone turns up one base away.

Trimming takes 9 bases from V and 3 bases from J, and the germline ends sit 18 bases apart. CDR1 and CDR2 are drawn from the germline V gene: SGHRS, YFSETQ. The CDR3, from cysteine to phenylalanine, totals 15 residues. Just CDR3 DNA is preserved here, 45 bases in frame from base 1. TCRbeta CDR3 regions were amplified from genomic DNA using the immunoSEQ Assay, a bias-controlled multiplex PCR. The original pipeline was this. Within the assay, amplification of reference gene primers was used to estimate how many nucleated cells each sample contained. To quantify the absolute abundance of each unique TCRbeta CDR3 rearrangement, sequence reads were collapsed and filtered. For each sample, productive Simpson clonality was calculated as the square root of Simpson's diversity index over productive rearrangements. This is the immuneACCESS table as TCRdb keeps it, with only in-frame sequences that have V and J called. A part of the clones is gone; compared with another copy, unresolved V genes explain less than half, and the rest is unexplained. From that table come the V and J calls and clone size; the DNA was used to work out D and trimming. For this sample there are 70,000 or so clones; approximately 90% appear just once. Less than 0.65% of the sample goes to the ten largest clones.

Collaborating institutions collected whole blood in K2EDTA tubes following their own protocols. Collaborator samples were shipped for TCRbeta analysis as frozen whole blood, isolated PBMCs, or DNA extracted from either sample type. Sequenced material: peripheral blood. This receptor chain uses TRBV5-1 and TRBJ2-2; D gene: possibly TRBD1, on 5 matching bases. The TCR sequence derives from a man in his 60s with acute or convalescent COVID-19. The nucleotide sequence reads TGCGCCACGCAAAAGGGGCAGGGTGACACCGGGGAGCTGTTTTTT. This gives the protein CATQKGQGDTGELFF.